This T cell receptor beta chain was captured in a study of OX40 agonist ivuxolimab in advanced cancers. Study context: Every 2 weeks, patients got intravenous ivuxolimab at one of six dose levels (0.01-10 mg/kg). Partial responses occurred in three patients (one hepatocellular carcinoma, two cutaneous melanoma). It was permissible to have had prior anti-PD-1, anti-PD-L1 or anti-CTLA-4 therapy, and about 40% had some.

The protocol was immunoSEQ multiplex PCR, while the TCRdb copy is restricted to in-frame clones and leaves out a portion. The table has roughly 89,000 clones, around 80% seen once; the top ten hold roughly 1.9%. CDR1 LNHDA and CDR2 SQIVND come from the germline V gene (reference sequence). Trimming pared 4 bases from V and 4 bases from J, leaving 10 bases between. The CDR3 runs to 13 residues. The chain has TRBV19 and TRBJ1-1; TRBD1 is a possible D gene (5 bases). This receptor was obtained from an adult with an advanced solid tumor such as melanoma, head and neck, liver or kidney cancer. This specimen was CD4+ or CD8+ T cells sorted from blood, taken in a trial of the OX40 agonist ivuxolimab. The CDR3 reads CASSRGRATEAFF. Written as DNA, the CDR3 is TGTGCCAGTAGTAGAGGCAGGGCCACTGAAGCTTTCTTT.